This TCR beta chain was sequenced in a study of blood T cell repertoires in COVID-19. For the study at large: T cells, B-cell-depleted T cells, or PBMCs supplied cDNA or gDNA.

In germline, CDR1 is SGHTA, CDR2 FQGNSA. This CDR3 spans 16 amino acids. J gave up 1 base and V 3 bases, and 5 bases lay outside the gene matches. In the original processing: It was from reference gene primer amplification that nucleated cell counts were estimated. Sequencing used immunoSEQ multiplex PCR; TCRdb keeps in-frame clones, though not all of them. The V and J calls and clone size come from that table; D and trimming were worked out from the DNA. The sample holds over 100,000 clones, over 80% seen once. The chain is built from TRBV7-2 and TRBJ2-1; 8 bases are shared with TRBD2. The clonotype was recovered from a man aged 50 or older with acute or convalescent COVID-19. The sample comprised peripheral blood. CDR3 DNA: TGTGCCAGCAGCTTTCCGGCGGGGGGATCCTACAATGAGCAGTTCTTC. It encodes CASSFPAGGSYNEQFF.